Listed below are T cell receptor beta chains from one sample, sequenced in a study of blood T cell repertoires in COVID-19. Data came from immunoSEQ multiplex PCR; TCRdb stores just in-frame clones and leaves some out. The sample has 130,000 or so clones, approximately 90% seen once. Sequencing used peripheral blood. The receptors derive from a man aged 65-85 years with active COVID-19. CDR3s include the opening cysteine and the closing phenylalanine or tryptophan. Fields, in order: V gene, CDR3 length, J gene, CDR3 protein.

V: TRBV29-1
length: 12
J: TRBJ1-1
CDR3: CSVGGGNTEAFF

V: TRBV9
length: 15
J: TRBJ1-6
CDR3: CASSVALRNNSPLHF

V: TRBV18
length: 15
J: TRBJ1-3
CDR3: CASSRDGGHGNTIYF

V: TRBV5-6
length: 16
J: TRBJ2-1
CDR3: CASSLDTGTSGNEQFF

V: TRBV5-1
length: 14
J: TRBJ2-2
CDR3: CASSLVQGAGELFF

V: TRBV9
length: 15
J: TRBJ1-4
CDR3: CASSVGGQPNEKLFF

V: TRBV4-1
length: 15
J: TRBJ1-1
CDR3: CASSQAGQPNTEAFF

V: TRBV10-3
length: 12
J: TRBJ2-7
CDR3: CATGDRGYEQYF

V: TRBV7-2
length: 16
J: TRBJ2-7
CDR3: CASSLGVYGRVYEQYF

V: TRBV5-4
length: 16
J: TRBJ2-3
CDR3: CASSDGAGTSTDTQYF

V: TRBV5-1
length: 16
J: TRBJ2-1
CDR3: CASSLQLPTSYNEQFF

V: TRBV5-1
length: 16
J: TRBJ2-7
CDR3: CASSPFTGDSAYEQYF

V: TRBV28
length: 14
J: TRBJ2-7
CDR3: CASSLLAGTYEQYF

V: TRBV18
length: 14
J: TRBJ2-7
CDR3: CASSPSTGSYEQYF

V: TRBV4-3
length: 18
J: TRBJ2-7
CDR3: CASSQGYSTSGRAREQYF

V: TRBV19
length: 11
J: TRBJ2-3
CDR3: CASSNRDYLYF

V: TRBV6-5
length: 15
J: TRBJ1-5
CDR3: CASLDGQDGNQPQHF

V: TRBV7-3
length: 16
J: TRBJ2-1
CDR3: CASSSLLGTGYNEQFF

V: TRBV6-5
length: 14
J: TRBJ2-1
CDR3: CASSYSSSSHEQFF

V: TRBV7-9
length: 14
J: TRBJ1-2
CDR3: CALAQSGGGYGYTF

V: TRBV11-2
length: 13
J: TRBJ1-2
CDR3: CASSLERQGARTF

V: TRBV9
length: 14
J: TRBJ2-7
CDR3: CASSVTGTGGEQYF

V: TRBV6-5
length: 13
J: TRBJ1-3
CDR3: CASQTGYGNTIYF

V: TRBV30
length: 16
J: TRBJ2-4
CDR3: CAWRGQGVLPQNIQYF